This passage covers 3 T cell receptor beta chains from one sample sequenced in a study of shared clonotypes between healthy human individuals. The table came from immunoSEQ multiplex PCR; TCRdb's copy has only in-frame clones and leaves some out. The profile shows hundreds of thousands of clones, roughly 78% of them singletons. The sequencing input was memory CD4+ T cells sorted from blood. Described subset: CD45RA-negative fraction. These receptors were obtained from a woman in her twenties or thirties in good health.

J is TRBJ2-7 and V is TRBV2; TRBD2 matches 8 bases. The J segment lost 3 bases and the V segment lost 7 bases, leaving 11 bases of the junction unmatched. Looked up from germline, CDR1 is SNHLY and CDR2 is FYNNEI. This CDR3 comprises 15 residues. CDR3 in amino acids: CASNPRTSILYEQYF. In DNA, the CDR3 is TGTGCCAGCAACCCCAGGACTAGCATTCTCTACGAGCAGTACTTC. The entire variable domain, with the rest obtained from reference TRBV2 and TRBJ2-7, is as follows: EPEVTQTPSHQVTQMGQEVILRCVPISNHLYFYWYRQILGQKVEFLVSFYNNEISEKSEIFDDQFSVERPDGSNFTLKIRSTKLEDSAMYFCASNPRTSILYEQYFGPGTRLTVT.

This clone showed up just a few times. The same CDR3 is also encoded by other DNA sequences in this sample. Written as DNA, the CDR3 is TGCGCCAGCAGCCTAGACAGGAGCTCCTACAATGAGCAGTTCTTC. Its translation is CASSLDRSSYNEQFF. The rearrangement uses TRBV5-1 and TRBJ2-1; TRBD1 might be the D (6 bases). The CDR3 totals 15 residues. Trimming removed 4 bases from V and 0 bases from J, with 11 bases in between. CDR1 is SGHRS and CDR2 is YFSETQ in the germline V gene.

V and J are TRBV5-1 and TRBJ2-7, with no clear D. V lost 1 base to trimming and J lost 3 bases, with 20 bases between them. CDR1 is SGHRS, CDR2 YFSETQ, per germline. The CDR3 covers 17 residues. CDR3 in DNA: TGCGCCAGCAGCTTGAAGGCACTTTCCTCCCTCGTCTACGAGCAGTACTTC. Translated: CASSLKALSSLVYEQYF. The complete variable domain, with remaining parts taken from reference TRBV5-1 and TRBJ2-7, reads KAGVTQTPRYLIKTRGQQVTLSCSPISGHRSVSWYQQTPGQGLQFLFEYFSETQRNKGNFPGRFSGRQFSNSRSEMNVSTLELGDSALYLCASSLKALSSLVYEQYFGPGTRLTVT.